The 6 T cell receptor beta chains listed next were all sequenced from one sample in a study of blood T cell repertoires in COVID-19. The method was immunoSEQ multiplex PCR; TCRdb's version includes in-frame clones alone and lacks a portion of them. The repertoire consists of hundreds of thousands of clones, with approximately 90% occurring once and the leading ten covering 1.1%. The sequenced sample consisted of PBMCs or T cells enriched from blood (not recorded which). These receptors all come from a man aged 30-40 years who had recovered from COVID-19.

CDR3 residues: CASSIGTISSYEQYF. The CDR3 DNA follows: TGTGCCAGCAGCATTGGGACAATTAGCTCCTACGAGCAGTACTTC. V gene TRBV21-1 combines with J gene TRBJ2-7; the table gives TRBD1 as D, unverified against the DNA. TRBV21-1 is classified as a pseudogene. This CDR3 contains 15 residues.

This sequence joins TRBV5-1 and TRBJ2-7; TRBD2 is a possible D gene (5 bases). The CDR3 is 15 amino acids. The ends were cut back, 4 bases at V and 3 bases at J, with 17 bases in the middle. Per germline, CDR1 SGHRS and CDR2 YFSETQ. The CDR3 DNA follows: TGCGCCAGCAGCCTAACTAGTGGGATGGTCTACGAGCAGTACTTC. Translation gives CASSLTSGMVYEQYF. The complete variable domain, with remaining parts taken from reference TRBV5-1 and TRBJ2-7, reads KAGVTQTPRYLIKTRGQQVTLSCSPISGHRSVSWYQQTPGQGLQFLFEYFSETQRNKGNFPGRFSGRQFSNSRSEMNVSTLELGDSALYLCASSLTSGMVYEQYFGPGTRLTVT.

In DNA form, the CDR3 reads TGTGCCGCATCTTTACAGGACAGGGACGTCGGGGAGCTGTTTTTT. It codes for CAASLQDRDVGELFF. V is TRBV6-5 and J is TRBJ2-2; 8 bases map to TRBD1. Trimming removed 11 bases from V and 7 bases from J; junction bases left unmatched: 15. The length of the CDR3 is 15 residues. Germline V lookup: CDR1 MNHEY, CDR2 SVGAGI.

V usage is TRBV5-7 and J usage is TRBJ1-4, with D possibly TRBD1 on 5 matching bases. TRBV5-7 is marked as an open reading frame, function uncertain. The CDR3 has 14 residues. V dropped 0 bases and J dropped 10 bases, with 13 bases sitting between them. The CDR3 sequence: CASSLGQRRGKLFF. CDR3 sequence (DNA): TGTGCCAGCAGCTTGGGACAGAGGCGGGGAAAACTGTTTTTT.

The chain is built from TRBV7-2 and TRBJ1-3, with 8 bases that match TRBD1. J gave up 1 base and V 5 bases, and 13 bases lay outside the gene matches. Per the germline V gene, CDR1 is SGHTA and CDR2 is FQGNSA. There are 18 residues in the CDR3. CDR3 bases: TGTGCCAGCAGCATCCCCAGGGGACAGGTTAGGTCTGGAAACACCATATATTTT. Translated, it gives CASSIPRGQVRSGNTIYF. The full variable domain, its missing parts supplied by reference TRBV7-2 and TRBJ1-3, is GAGVSQSPSNKVTEKGKDVELRCDPISGHTALYWYRQSLGQGLEFLIYFQGNSAPDKSGLPSDRFSAERTGGSVSTLTIQRTQQEDSAVYLCASSIPRGQVRSGNTIYFGEGSWLTVV.

V gene TRBV10-3 combines with J gene TRBJ1-1, with 8 bases lining up with TRBD1. The J segment lost 3 bases and the V segment lost 10 bases, leaving 10 bases of the junction unmatched. Germline CDR1 and CDR2: ENHRY and SYGVKD. The CDR3 consists of 14 residues. DNA of the CDR3: TGTGCCACCGGGGCAGGGGGCGCAGACACTGAAGCTTTCTTT. As protein: CATGAGGADTEAFF.